These 23 T cell receptor beta chains came from one sample sequenced in a study of T cell responses to AZD1222 COVID-19 vaccine. The protocol was immunoSEQ multiplex PCR, while the TCRdb copy is restricted to in-frame clones and leaves out a portion. The table shows about 120,000 clones, with about 90% occurring only once. The sequencing here drew on peripheral blood, taken on day 0 of AZD1222 vaccination. These receptors were obtained from an adult in good health.

V gene TRBV9 combines with J gene TRBJ1-1, with 7 bases identical to TRBD1. This CDR3 is built from 13 residues. Germline trimming cut 0 bases from V and 11 bases from J; bases unmatched to any gene: 7. Germline assignment: CDR1 SGDLS and CDR2 YYNGEE. The CDR3 loop is CASSVGGGGAAFF. In DNA, the CDR3 is TGTGCCAGCAGCGTAGGAGGAGGGGGCGCGGCTTTCTTT.

The CDR3 protein is CASTRGPGFNTDTQYF. CDR3 in DNA: TGTGCCAGCACCCGGGGGCCAGGGTTTAACACAGATACGCAGTATTTT. The rearrangement links TRBV5-6 to TRBJ2-3; D is tentatively TRBD1 or TRBD2 (6 bases each). The V gene's germline CDR1 is SGHDT and CDR2 YYEEEE. V was clipped by 6 bases and J by 2 bases, with 19 bases between them. The CDR3 totals 16 residues.

The rearrangement uses TRBV15 and TRBJ2-2; 11 nucleotides agree with TRBD2. Trimming removed 3 bases from V and 0 bases from J; junction bases left unmatched: 6. Per the germline V gene, CDR1 is LNHNV and CDR2 is YYDKDF (reference sequence). The CDR3 sequence is 18 residues long. The CDR3: CATSRGLADHSNTGELFF. The DNA of the CDR3 is TGTGCCACCAGCAGGGGACTAGCGGACCACTCGAACACCGGGGAGCTGTTTTTT.

DNA for the CDR3: TGTGCCAGCAGTTTTAAGGGTGCAGAAGCTTTCTTT. Its translation is CASSFKGAEAFF. J is TRBJ1-1 and V is TRBV12-3 or TRBV12-4; D uncertain. CDR3 length: 12 residues. The V gene lost 3 bases and the J gene lost 8 bases, with 10 bases spanning the gap.

The rearrangement links TRBV5-1 to TRBJ2-5, with no clear D. Trimming took 0 bases from V and 5 from J, leaving 8 bases between them. The CDR3 has 13 amino acids. The germline CDR1 and CDR2 sequences are SGHRS and YFSETQ. CDR3 sequence reads: CASSLATVETQYF. DNA for the CDR3: TGCGCCAGCAGCTTGGCCACCGTGGAGACCCAGTACTTC.

The sample holds a few counts of this clone. The rearrangement joins TRBV11-2 to TRBJ1-6; D remains ambiguous. The germline V and J ends were trimmed by 5 bases and 4 bases, with 21 bases remaining between them. Germline lookup yields CDR1 SGHAT and CDR2 FQNNGV. CDR3 size: 18 residues. The CDR3 DNA follows: TGTGCCAGCAGCCGCCCGAGCGGGGTAATTTCATATAATTCACCCCTCCACTTT. Its translation is CASSRPSGVISYNSPLHF.

V gene TRBV29-1 combines with J gene TRBJ2-7; D uncertain. The V end lost 6 bases, the J end lost 7 bases, and 19 bases lay between the germline ends. The CDR3 contains 13 residues. The V gene's germline CDR1 is SQVTM and CDR2 ANQGSEA. The CDR3 region is CSVPKGTPGEQYF. CDR3 sequence (DNA): TGCAGCGTCCCAAAGGGCACCCCTGGAGAGCAGTACTTC.

The V and J genes are TRBV3-1 (or the pseudogene TRBV3-2) and TRBJ2-4, with 11 bases fitting TRBD2. The CDR3 covers 20 residues. With V trimmed by 0 bases and J by 0 bases, 10 bases remained unmatched. Per the germline V gene, CDR1 is LGHDT and CDR2 is YNNKEL (reference sequence). The DNA of the CDR3 is TGTGCCAGCAGCCAAGATTTAGCGGGGGGGCCTGTAATAGCCAAAAACATTCAGTACTTC. Translating gives CASSQDLAGGPVIAKNIQYF.

The CDR3 region has the DNA TGTGCCAGCCGGCCTCGCCGGGGCTCTGGAAACACCATATATTTT. This encodes CASRPRRGSGNTIYF. The chain employs TRBV7-8 and TRBJ1-3; D is unresolved. Between the trimmed V and J ends, which lost 8 bases and 0 bases, there was a span of 14 bases. The length of the CDR3 is 15 residues. Germline V gene lookup returns CDR1 SGHVS and CDR2 FQNEAQ. The complete variable domain, with remaining parts taken from reference TRBV7-8 and TRBJ1-3, reads GAGVSQSPRYKVAKRGQDVALRCDPISGHVSLFWYQQALGQGPEFLTYFQNEAQLDKSGLPSDRFFAERPEGSVSTLKIQRTQQEDSAVYLCASRPRRGSGNTIYFGEGSWLTVV.

This sequence joins TRBV28 and TRBJ2-1; possibly TRBD2 for D (6 bases). Looked up from germline, CDR1 is MDHEN and CDR2 is SYDVKM. Trimming shortened V by 8 bases and J by 0 bases, and 14 bases separated the two germline ends. The CDR3 runs 15 residues. The CDR3 here is CASAAGPSSYNEQFF. The DNA of the CDR3 is TGTGCCAGCGCGGCGGGGCCGAGCTCCTACAATGAGCAGTTCTTC.

The chain couples TRBV12-1 to TRBJ1-2; TRBD1, the table's D call, was not compared with the DNA. TRBV12-1 represents a pseudogene. There are 14 residues in the CDR3. The CDR3 DNA follows: TGTGCCAGCAGCTCATCAGGGGGCGACGATGGCTACACCTTC. Amino acid sequence: CASSSSGGDDGYTF.

The chain has TRBV7-9 and TRBJ1-2; 7 positions match TRBD1. Per the germline V gene, CDR1 is SEHNR and CDR2 is FQNEAQ (reference sequence). The CDR3 has 15 residues. V lost 0 bases to trimming and J lost 2 bases; unmatched junction nucleotides: 3. The CDR3 nucleotides read TGTGCCAGCAGCTTAGCCAGGGGGAAGAACTATGGCTACACCTTC. Translation gives CASSLARGKNYGYTF.

V gene TRBV19 combines with J gene TRBJ1-4; no reliable D call. Germline CDR1 and CDR2: LNHDA and SQIVND (reference sequence). Trimming pared 0 bases from V and 14 bases from J, leaving 10 bases between. The CDR3 sequence is 12 residues long. This chain's CDR3 is CASSIDGSTLFF. In DNA, the CDR3 is TGTGCCAGTAGTATAGATGGGTCTACGCTGTTTTTT.

The CDR3 DNA sequence: TGTGCCAGCAGTTTATTTAGGGACAGGGGGTCTTTCTTT. Translation gives CASSLFRDRGSFF. V is TRBV28 and J is TRBJ1-1; 11 bases map to TRBD1. Germline V gives CDR1 MDHEN, CDR2 SYDVKM. The CDR3 is made up of 13 amino acids. The trim removed 1 base at V and 12 bases at J, leaving 4 bases unmatched. The full variable domain, in which reference TRBV28 and TRBJ1-1 provide the parts outside the CDR3, is DVKVTQSSRYLVKRTGEKVFLECVQDMDHENMFWYRQDPGLGLRLIYFSYDVKMKEKGDIPEGYSVSREKKERFSLILESASTNQTSMYLCASSLFRDRGSFFGQGTRLTVV.

The chain joins TRBV7-9 to TRBJ1-1; D not certain. Trimming pared 2 bases from V and 0 bases from J, leaving 19 bases between. This CDR3 contains 18 residues. The germline gives CDR1 SEHNR, CDR2 FQNEAQ (reference sequence). This chain's CDR3 is CASSLLWSGSVMNTEAFF. The CDR3 DNA follows: TGTGCCAGCAGCTTATTATGGAGCGGGAGTGTCATGAACACTGAAGCTTTCTTT.

The genes are TRBV27 and TRBJ2-5, with 7 bases lining up with TRBD1. The ends lost 3 bases at V and 1 base at J; junction bases unmatched: 2. Germline V lookup: CDR1 MNHEY, CDR2 SMNVEV (reference sequence). The CDR3 totals 14 residues. The CDR3 region is CASSLTGPQETQYF. The CDR3 DNA follows: TGTGCCAGCAGTTTGACAGGGCCCCAAGAGACCCAGTACTTC.

A single count supports this clone. The chain uses TRBV10-2 and TRBJ1-1; the D is unclear. CDR3 size: 16 residues. Trimming removed 6 bases at V and 0 bases at J, with 17 bases between. Germline CDR1 WSHSY, CDR2 SAAADI. The CDR3 region is CASRINPDTMNTEAFF. In DNA form, the CDR3 reads TGCGCCAGCAGGATCAACCCTGATACCATGAACACTGAAGCTTTCTTT.

The chain links TRBV30 to TRBJ1-5; D uncertain. The CDR3 has 14 residues. V lost 3 bases and J lost 4, with 13 bases in between. Germline V gene sequence: CDR1 GTSNPN, CDR2 SVGIG (reference sequence). The CDR3 nucleotides read TGTGCCTGGAGGGGAGAAGGAAATAATCAGCCCCAGCATTTT. The encoded protein is CAWRGEGNNQPQHF.

The J gene is TRBJ2-7, the V gene TRBV30, with D possibly matching TRBD1 (5 bases). V lost 2 bases to trimming and J lost 0 bases, with 8 bases between them. Germline values: CDR1 GTSNPN, CDR2 SVGIG (reference sequence). This CDR3 has 13 residues. The DNA for the CDR3 is TGTGCCTGGAGTTTAGGGGCCTCCTACGAGCAGTACTTC. Translating gives CAWSLGASYEQYF.

The V gene is TRBV6-5, the J gene TRBJ2-5, with 8 nucleotides matching TRBD1. Per germline, CDR1 MNHEY and CDR2 SVGAGI. Unmatched junction bases numbered 8, after V lost 0 bases and J lost 5 bases. The CDR3 covers 16 residues. The CDR3 sequence: CASSYSRDRGDETQYF. The CDR3 coding sequence is TGTGCCAGCAGTTACTCGAGAGACAGGGGTGATGAGACCCAGTACTTC.

This chain joins TRBV18 and TRBJ1-1; D is uncertain. V was shortened by 5 bases and J by 0 bases, with 7 bases between the two germline ends. The CDR3 runs 13 residues. The germline gives CDR1 KGHSH, CDR2 LQKENI. CDR3: CASSYGLNTEAFF. CDR3 DNA: TGTGCCAGCTCATACGGGCTGAACACTGAAGCTTTCTTT.

This sequence joins TRBV4-3 and TRBJ1-2, with D unresolved. From germline, CDR1 is LGHNA and CDR2 YSLEER. This CDR3 is 15 amino acids long. Trimming left V 1 base short and J 4 bases short, with 13 bases between. The CDR3 loop reads CASSQAQDYTYGYTF. DNA for the CDR3: TGCGCCAGCAGCCAAGCCCAGGACTATACCTATGGCTACACCTTC.

The chain links TRBV6-6 to TRBJ1-1, with a tentative D call TRBD1 (5 bases). The V end lost 7 bases, the J end lost 1 base, and 10 bases lay between the germline ends. CDR1 is MNHNY and CDR2 is SVGAGI in the germline V gene (reference sequence). The length of the CDR3 is 13 residues. CDR3 sequence: CASTLGENTEAFF. The CDR3 region has the DNA TGTGCCAGCACATTGGGGGAGAACACTGAAGCTTTCTTT.